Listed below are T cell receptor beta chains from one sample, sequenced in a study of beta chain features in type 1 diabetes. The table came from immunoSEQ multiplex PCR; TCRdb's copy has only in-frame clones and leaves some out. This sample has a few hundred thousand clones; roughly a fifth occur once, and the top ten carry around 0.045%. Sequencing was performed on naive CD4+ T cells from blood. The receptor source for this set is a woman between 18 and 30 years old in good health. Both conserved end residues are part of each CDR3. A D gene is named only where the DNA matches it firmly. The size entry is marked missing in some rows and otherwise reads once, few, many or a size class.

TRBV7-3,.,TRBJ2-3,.,CASSLSGQRSDTQYF,TGTGCCAGCAGCTTAAGTGGACAGCGGTCAGATACGCAGTATTTT
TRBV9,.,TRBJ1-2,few,CASSSQGRGGYGYTF,TGTGCCAGCAGCTCCCAAGGAAGGGGGGGCTATGGCTACACCTTC
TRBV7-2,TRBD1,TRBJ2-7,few,CASIPLGAGGDEQYF,TGTGCCAGCATCCCCCTCGGGGCAGGGGGCGACGAGCAGTACTTC
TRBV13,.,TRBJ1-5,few,CASSLQNQPQHF,TGTGCCAGCAGCTTACAGAATCAGCCCCAGCATTTT
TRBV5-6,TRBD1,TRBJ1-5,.,CASSLTGPNQPQHF,TGTGCCAGCAGTTTGACAGGGCCGAATCAGCCCCAGCATTTT
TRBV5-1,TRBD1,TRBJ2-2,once,CASSLNRQGHTGELFF,TGCGCCAGCAGCTTGAACAGACAGGGTCACACCGGGGAGCTGTTTTTT
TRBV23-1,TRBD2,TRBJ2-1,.,CASSLGLAGYNEQFF,TGCGCCAGCAGTCTCGGGCTAGCGGGCTACAATGAGCAGTTCTTC
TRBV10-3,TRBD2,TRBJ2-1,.,CAIGAGTSNVHEQFF,TGTGCCATTGGAGCCGGGACTAGCAACGTACATGAGCAGTTCTTC
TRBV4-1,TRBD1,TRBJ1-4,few,CASRPTGYEKLFF,TGCGCCAGCAGACCGACAGGGTATGAAAAACTGTTTTTT
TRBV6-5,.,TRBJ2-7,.,CASSWASKQYF,TGTGCCAGCAGTTGGGCCTCAAAGCAGTACTTC
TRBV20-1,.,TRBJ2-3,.,CSARPADTQYF,TGCAGTGCTCGTCCGGCAGATACGCAGTATTTT
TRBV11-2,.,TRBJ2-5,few,CASSLAGYRVAQSQETQYF,TGTGCCAGCAGCCTCGCGGGGTACCGTGTCGCCCAATCCCAAGAGACCCAGTACTTC
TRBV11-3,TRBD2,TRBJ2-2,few,CASSHAGTTVSGELFF,TGTGCCAGCAGCCACGCCGGGACTACCGTATCCGGGGAGCTGTTTTTT
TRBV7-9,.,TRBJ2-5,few,CASSLVEGAGETQYF,TGTGCCAGCAGCTTAGTGGAGGGGGCCGGAGAGACCCAGTACTTC
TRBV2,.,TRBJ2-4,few,CASSDRDNKNIQYF,TGTGCCAGCAGTGATCGGGACAACAAAAACATTCAGTACTTC
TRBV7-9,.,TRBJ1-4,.,CASSSPGNEKLFF,TGTGCCAGCAGCTCCCCGGGGAATGAAAAACTGTTTTTT
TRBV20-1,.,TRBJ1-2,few,CSAKDIYGYTF,TGCAGTGCTAAGGACATCTATGGCTACACCTTC
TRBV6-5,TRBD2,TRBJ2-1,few,CASRPGLAPDEQFF,TGTGCCAGCAGACCCGGACTAGCGCCGGATGAGCAGTTCTTC
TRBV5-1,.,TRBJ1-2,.,CASSFVLGGNGYTF,TGCGCCAGCAGCTTCGTCCTCGGAGGGAATGGCTACACCTTC
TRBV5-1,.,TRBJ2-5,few,CASSFGETQYF,TGCGCCAGCAGCTTCGGGGAGACCCAGTACTTC
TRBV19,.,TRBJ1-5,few,CASSIARNQPQHF,TGTGCCAGTAGTATAGCCAGGAATCAGCCCCAGCATTTT
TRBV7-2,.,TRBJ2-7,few,CASSSQVKSVEQYF,TGTGCCAGCAGCAGCCAGGTCAAGTCAGTCGAGCAGTACTTC
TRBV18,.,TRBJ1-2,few,CASSPRLDSPYGYTF,TGTGCCAGCTCACCACGATTGGACAGCCCCTATGGCTACACCTTC
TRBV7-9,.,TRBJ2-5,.,CASSTTRSPETQYF,TGTGCCAGCAGCACAACTAGATCCCCAGAGACCCAGTACTTC
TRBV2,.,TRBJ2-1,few,CASSDVTGLDEQFF,TGTGCCAGCAGTGACGTGACAGGCCTCGATGAGCAGTTCTTC
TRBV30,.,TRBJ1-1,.,CAWTREGNTEAFF,TGTGCCTGGACCCGCGAGGGGAACACTGAAGCTTTCTTT
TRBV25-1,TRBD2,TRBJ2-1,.,CASSLGLAGTYNEQFF,TGTGCCAGCAGTCTCGGACTAGCGGGAACCTACAATGAGCAGTTCTTC
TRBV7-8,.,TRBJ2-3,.,CASSPGRADTQYF,TGTGCCAGCAGCCCAGGCAGGGCAGATACGCAGTATTTT